This passage covers 16 T cell receptor beta chains from one sample sequenced in a study of shared clonotypes between healthy human individuals. The table came from immunoSEQ multiplex PCR; TCRdb's copy has only in-frame clones and leaves some out. The sample consists of about 1 million clones, about 75% of them appearing once. The material sequenced was memory CD4+ T cells sorted from blood. Noted subset: CD45RA-negative fraction. These receptors were obtained from a man aged 18 to 29 in good health.

As regards this clone: The same CDR3 arises from other DNA sequences in this sample as well. The CDR3 reads CASSQDLRAEAFF. As DNA, the CDR3 is TGCGCCAGCAGCCAAGATCTTCGTGCTGAAGCTTTCTTT. V and J are TRBV4-3 and TRBJ1-1; D ambiguous. The CDR3 runs to 13 residues. Trimming shortened V by 0 bases and J by 6 bases, and 8 bases separated the two germline ends. CDR1 LGHNA and CDR2 YSLEER come from the germline V gene.

V is TRBV6-1 and J is TRBJ1-1; a weak D match, TRBD1 (6 bases). Deletions cut 2 bases from V and 1 base from J, with 17 bases between. The length of the CDR3 is 17 residues. Germline V gene data show CDR1 as MNHNS and CDR2 as SASEGT. The CDR3 loop is CASSETGRGNSNTEAFF. DNA of the CDR3: TGTGCCAGCAGTGAAACGGGCAGGGGTAATTCGAACACTGAAGCTTTCTTT.

This clone came up a few times. This rearrangement joins TRBV2 to TRBJ2-1, with D unclear. V lost 11 bases and J lost 2, with 13 bases in between. The germline V gene has CDR1 SNHLY and CDR2 FYNNEI. The CDR3 extends over 13 amino acids. The CDR3 DNA reads TGTGCCTGCACTCTTGGCCCCTACAATGAGCAGTTCTTC. Protein sequence: CACTLGPYNEQFF.

V gene TRBV4-3 combines with J gene TRBJ2-4, with D possibly being TRBD1 or TRBD2 (5 bases each). Germline V gene data show CDR1 as LGHNA and CDR2 as YSLEER. This CDR3 has 19 amino acids. V lost 4 bases and J 0 bases, leaving 22 bases between the germline ends. The CDR3 region is CASSLKIPGAPEAKNIQYF. CDR3 DNA: TGCGCCAGCAGCCTAAAGATCCCCGGGGCTCCCGAAGCCAAAAACATTCAGTACTTC.

The chain has TRBV9 and TRBJ2-3, with 8 bases fitting TRBD2. With V trimmed by 3 bases and J by 1 base, 4 bases remained unmatched. CDR3 size: 15 residues. Looked up from germline, CDR1 is SGDLS and CDR2 is YYNGEE. CDR3 sequence: CASSGGTRGTDTQYF. The CDR3 DNA reads TGTGCCAGCAGCGGCGGGACTAGGGGCACAGATACGCAGTATTTT.

This chain links TRBV5-1 with TRBJ2-3; TRBD2 matches 13 bases. CDR3 length: 17 residues. V dropped 3 bases and J dropped 4; count of bases not matched to a gene: 8. The germline CDR1 and CDR2 sequences are SGHRS and YFSETQ. The CDR3 nucleotides are TGCGCCAGCAGCTCGAGAACTAGCGGGGGGGCCCCAGATACGCAGTATTTT. Translating gives CASSSRTSGGAPDTQYF.

The chain employs TRBV5-4 and TRBJ2-5; D is unclear. V was cut by 0 bases and J by 2 bases, with 8 bases left in between. CDR3 length equals 14 residues. CDR1 and CDR2 (germline): SGHNT, YYREEE (reference sequence). CDR3 residues: CASSLVQSQETQYF. The CDR3 DNA is TGTGCCAGCAGCTTGGTCCAGTCACAAGAGACCCAGTACTTC.

In this sample, this clone turned up a few times. The chain employs TRBV5-1 and TRBJ1-1; D perhaps matches TRBD1 (6 bases). The CDR3 runs to 13 residues. V was clipped by 9 bases and J by 5 bases, with 17 bases between them. Germline V gene data show CDR1 as SGHRS and CDR2 as YFSETQ. The CDR3 nucleotides are TGCGCCACCAAAGGCGGGGGCGGGACTGAAGCTTTCTTT. Protein: CATKGGGGTEAFF.

CDR3 residues: CASSWGTGVEQYF. CDR3 bases: TGTGCCAGCAGTTGGGGGACGGGGGTCGAGCAGTACTTC. J is TRBJ2-7 and V is TRBV2; possible D gene TRBD2, 6 bases. This CDR3 spans 13 amino acids. Deletions cut 5 bases from V and 6 bases from J, with 14 bases between. Looked up from germline, CDR1 is SNHLY and CDR2 is FYNNEI.

The V and J genes are TRBV11-2 and TRBJ2-2; no clear D gene. The CDR3 is made up of 13 amino acids. The V gene lost 5 bases and the J gene lost 5 bases, with 9 bases spanning the gap. CDR1 and CDR2 (germline): SGHAT, FQNNGV. CDR3 sequence: CASSPRFTGELFF. DNA for the CDR3: TGTGCCAGCAGCCCTAGATTTACCGGGGAGCTGTTTTTT. Using reference TRBV11-2 and TRBJ2-2 for the parts outside the CDR3, the full variable domain is EAGVAQSPRYKIIEKRQSVAFWCNPISGHATLYWYQQILGQGPKLLIQFQNNGVVDDSQLPKDRFSAERLKGVDSTLKIQPAKLEDSAVYLCASSPRFTGELFFGEGSRLTVL.

The chain joins TRBV5-1 to TRBJ2-1; the match to TRBD2 covers 9 bases. The CDR3 spans 14 residues. Germline V gene sequence: CDR1 SGHRS, CDR2 YFSETQ. V was pared by 0 bases and J by 7 bases, with 2 bases of the junction left unmatched. DNA for the CDR3: TGCGCCAGCAGCTTGGCTAGCGGGGCGAATGAGCAGTTCTTC. This translates into CASSLASGANEQFF.

The gene calls are TRBV6-1 and TRBJ2-1; perhaps TRBD2 as D (6 bases). Trimming stripped 0 bases from V and 5 bases from J, with 14 bases between. In germline, CDR1 is MNHNS, CDR2 SASEGT. CDR3 length: 16 amino acids. The CDR3 DNA follows: TGTGCCAGCAGTGAAGCGAGTACTAGCTATAACAATGAGCAGTTCTTC. Residues: CASSEASTSYNNEQFF.

This sequence joins TRBV4-3 and TRBJ2-1, with 7 nucleotides matching TRBD2. V was pared by 1 base and J by 2 bases, with 8 bases of the junction left unmatched. CDR1 and CDR2 (germline): LGHNA, YSLEER. The CDR3 has 17 amino acids. The CDR3 loop reads CASSQVSGAGAYNEQFF. In DNA, the CDR3 is TGCGCCAGCAGCCAAGTGAGCGGGGCGGGAGCCTACAATGAGCAGTTCTTC.

In the case of this clone: A read error is possible here, since a much larger clone lies one base away. The V gene is TRBV7-3, the J gene TRBJ2-2, with D perhaps matching TRBD1 (5 bases). V lost 5 bases to trimming and J lost 1 base, with 8 bases between them. The CDR3 length is 14 residues. CDR1 and CDR2 from the germline V gene are SGHTA and FQGTGA. The CDR3, as DNA: TGTGCCAGCAGCCCAGGACAGAACACCGGGGAGCTGTTTTTT. It encodes CASSPGQNTGELFF.

The chain joins TRBV18 to TRBJ2-7; D possibly corresponds to TRBD1 (8 bases). The length of the CDR3 is 16 residues. V lost 6 bases and J lost 5, with 23 bases in between. Germline V gene sequence: CDR1 KGHSH, CDR2 LQKENI. Here the CDR3 DNA reads TGTGCCAGCTCTCGGGGGGTAGCCGGGACAGGCGACGAGCAGTACTTC. Its translation is CASSRGVAGTGDEQYF.

The chain uses TRBV19 and TRBJ2-1; 10 bases map to TRBD2. With 3 bases clipped from V and 5 bases from J, the junction kept 4 bases outside the gene matches. This CDR3 has 15 amino acids. The V gene's germline CDR1 is LNHDA and CDR2 SQIVND (reference sequence). In DNA, the CDR3 is TGTGCCAGTAGTATCGGGACTAGCGCCAACAATGAGCAGTTCTTC. This gives the protein CASSIGTSANNEQFF. Complete variable domain (other parts from reference TRBV19 and TRBJ2-1): DGGITQSPKYLFRKEGQNVTLSCEQNLNHDAMYWYRQDPGQGLRLIYYSQIVNDFQKGDIAEGYSVSREKKESFPLTVTSAQKNPTAFYLCASSIGTSANNEQFFGPGTRLTVL.